These T cell receptor beta chains were read from a single sample in a study of T cell repertoires in cytomegalovirus infection. Their antigens remain unidentified. MiXCR was run by TCRdb on the reads, yielding one entry per CDR3 protein. The sample lists over 250,000 distinct CDR3 sequences; roughly a fifth were seen once. Sequences were derived from cultured PBMCs, sampled from culture after CMV antigen stimulation. Source of these receptors: a human donor in good health (CMV status not recorded). Some clones in this sample may be carry-over from other donors' samples. Each CDR3 is given with its conserved first and last residue. A D gene is named only where the DNA matches it firmly. Expanded clones are given a class, and other clones once, few, many or no size at all.

j_call: TRBJ2-3
d_call: NA
clone_size: NA
v_call: TRBV11-3
cdr3_nt: TGTGCCAGCAGTCCGGGGGGCGGGCCCACAGATACGCAGTATTTT
cdr3_aa: CASSPGGGPTDTQYF

j_call: TRBJ1-2
d_call: TRBD1
clone_size: many
v_call: TRBV7-2
cdr3_nt: TGTGCCAGCAGCCGGGACAGGGGATTTTATGGCTACACCTTC
cdr3_aa: CASSRDRGFYGYTF

j_call: TRBJ2-2
d_call: NA
clone_size: NA
v_call: TRBV24-1
cdr3_nt: TGTGCCACCAGTGATGGAAAAGGGTCGAACACCGGGGAGCTGTTTTTT
cdr3_aa: CATSDGKGSNTGELFF

j_call: TRBJ2-1
d_call: NA
clone_size: NA
v_call: TRBV24-1
cdr3_nt: TGTGCCACCAGTGATTTCGGGTCGGGGGCGTACAATGAGCAGTTCTTC
cdr3_aa: CATSDFGSGAYNEQFF

j_call: TRBJ2-1
d_call: TRBD2
clone_size: NA
v_call: TRBV11-3
cdr3_nt: TGTGCCAGCAGCCGTGTTGGGCTGACTAGCGGGCGATACAGTGAGCAGTTCTTC
cdr3_aa: CASSRVGLTSGRYSEQFF

j_call: TRBJ2-7
d_call: TRBD2
clone_size: NA
v_call: TRBV19
cdr3_nt: TGTGCCAGTAGTTCCAGGACTAGCGCCCTAAGCTCCTACGAGCAGTACTTC
cdr3_aa: CASSSRTSALSSYEQYF

j_call: TRBJ2-3
d_call: TRBD2
clone_size: many
v_call: TRBV7-2
cdr3_nt: TGTGCCAGCACCGAACTAGCGGGCCTCACAGATACGCAGTATTTT
cdr3_aa: CASTELAGLTDTQYF

j_call: TRBJ2-1
d_call: NA
clone_size: many
v_call: TRBV6-5
cdr3_nt: TGTGCCAGCAGTTACTCTAGGTCCGGGAGTACCTACAATGAGCAGTTCTTC
cdr3_aa: CASSYSRSGSTYNEQFF

j_call: TRBJ1-2
d_call: TRBD1
clone_size: many
v_call: TRBV28
cdr3_nt: TGTGCCAGCAGCCTAGGGACAGACTATGGCTACACCTTC
cdr3_aa: CASSLGTDYGYTF

j_call: TRBJ1-6
d_call: NA
clone_size: few
v_call: TRBV12-3/TRBV12-4
cdr3_nt: TGTGCCAGCAGTTTAGAACCCCCCTTAAGCTCCTATAATTCACCCCTCCACTTT
cdr3_aa: CASSLEPPLSSYNSPLHF

j_call: TRBJ2-4
d_call: NA
clone_size: NA
v_call: TRBV12-3/TRBV12-4
cdr3_nt: TGTGCCAGCAGTTTATCCCAAGCCAAAAACATTCAGTACTTC
cdr3_aa: CASSLSQAKNIQYF

j_call: TRBJ2-1
d_call: NA
clone_size: NA
v_call: TRBV9
cdr3_nt: TGTGCCAGCAGCGTAGAATGGGCTAGCTACAATGAGCAGTTCTTC
cdr3_aa: CASSVEWASYNEQFF

j_call: TRBJ2-3
d_call: TRBD2
clone_size: NA
v_call: TRBV5-8
cdr3_nt: TGTGCCAGCAGCTTGCTAGCGGGAACCACAGATACGCAGTATTTT
cdr3_aa: CASSLLAGTTDTQYF

j_call: TRBJ1-6
d_call: NA
clone_size: few
v_call: TRBV30
cdr3_nt: TGTGCCTGGGGATCCAAGGGGATCCAGTATTCACCCCTCCACTTT
cdr3_aa: CAWGSKGIQYSPLHF

j_call: TRBJ1-1
d_call: NA
clone_size: NA
v_call: TRBV27
cdr3_nt: TGTGCCAGCAGAGTCACAACAAGTGGCGATGAAGCTTTCTTT
cdr3_aa: CASRVTTSGDEAFF

j_call: TRBJ2-3
d_call: TRBD2
clone_size: NA
v_call: TRBV11-2
cdr3_nt: TGTGCCAGCAGCGTCACTAGCGTCTTTAGCACAGATACGCAGTATTTT
cdr3_aa: CASSVTSVFSTDTQYF

j_call: TRBJ1-1
d_call: NA
clone_size: NA
v_call: TRBV20-1
cdr3_nt: TGCAGTGCTCACAGGGAGGCCGCTTTCTTT
cdr3_aa: CSAHREAAFF

j_call: TRBJ1-5
d_call: TRBD1
clone_size: many
v_call: TRBV12-3/TRBV12-4
cdr3_nt: TGTGCCAGCAGTGCGACAGGGGATGGTCAGCCCCAGCATTTT
cdr3_aa: CASSATGDGQPQHF

j_call: TRBJ1-1
d_call: NA
clone_size: many
v_call: TRBV18
cdr3_nt: TGTGCCAGCAGTCCCACAGGGACCGAAGCTTTCTTT
cdr3_aa: CASSPTGTEAFF

j_call: TRBJ2-3
d_call: TRBD2
clone_size: NA
v_call: TRBV12-5
cdr3_nt: TGTGCTAGTGGATGGGGACTAGGGACAGATACGCAGTATTTT
cdr3_aa: CASGWGLGTDTQYF

j_call: TRBJ2-1
d_call: NA
clone_size: few
v_call: TRBV29-1
cdr3_nt: TGCAGCGTTGAGTACAGGGATAGCTCCTACAATGAGCAGTTCTTC
cdr3_aa: CSVEYRDSSYNEQFF

j_call: TRBJ2-3
d_call: NA
clone_size: NA
v_call: TRBV20-1
cdr3_nt: TGCAGTGCTAGAGGGGGGGGGGCGGAGCAGTATTTT
cdr3_aa: CSARGGGAEQYF

j_call: TRBJ2-5
d_call: NA
clone_size: NA
v_call: TRBV6-2/TRBV6-3
cdr3_nt: TGTGCCAGCAGTGGATCGGCCCCAGAGACCCAGTACTTC
cdr3_aa: CASSGSAPETQYF

j_call: TRBJ1-5
d_call: TRBD1
clone_size: NA
v_call: TRBV12-3/TRBV12-4
cdr3_nt: TGTGCCAGCAGTCTGGACAGGGGAAAGGTCGTTCAGCCCCAGCATTTT
cdr3_aa: CASSLDRGKVVQPQHF

j_call: TRBJ2-3
d_call: TRBD2
clone_size: many
v_call: TRBV19
cdr3_nt: TGTGCCAGTAGTAGGGGACTAGCGGGAGGACACAACCCCTCCGGAGATACGCAGTATTTT
cdr3_aa: CASSRGLAGGHNPSGDTQYF

j_call: TRBJ1-2
d_call: NA
clone_size: NA
v_call: TRBV2
cdr3_nt: TGTGCCAGCATTAGGTCAGGGTTCGGTGGCTACACCTTC
cdr3_aa: CASIRSGFGGYTF

j_call: TRBJ2-2
d_call: NA
clone_size: NA
v_call: TRBV6-2/TRBV6-3
cdr3_nt: TGTGCCAGCAGTTATTCCGGGATAGGATTGCCGAATGGGGAGCTGTTTTTT
cdr3_aa: CASSYSGIGLPNGELFF

j_call: TRBJ2-7
d_call: TRBD1
clone_size: NA
v_call: TRBV5-6
cdr3_nt: TGTGCCAGCAGCCTACGACAGGGGCTAACCCTCTACGAGCAGTACTTC
cdr3_aa: CASSLRQGLTLYEQYF

j_call: TRBJ1-3
d_call: NA
clone_size: few
v_call: TRBV6-8
cdr3_nt: TGTGCCAGCAGGAGGGACCCAGGAGGAAACACCATATATTTT
cdr3_aa: CASRRDPGGNTIYF

j_call: TRBJ1-3
d_call: NA
clone_size: NA
v_call: TRBV24-1
cdr3_nt: TGTGCCACCAGTGGTGAAGAGGAGAACAGCTCTGGAAACACCATATATTTT
cdr3_aa: CATSGEEENSSGNTIYF

j_call: TRBJ2-5
d_call: NA
clone_size: few
v_call: TRBV24-1
cdr3_nt: TGTGCCACCAGTGAACGGGGGAGAGGCAGGGTGATAACCCAGTACTTC
cdr3_aa: CATSERGRGRVITQYF

j_call: TRBJ2-7
d_call: NA
clone_size: once
v_call: TRBV10-3
cdr3_nt: TGTGCCATCAGTGGTGAGACTATAGGCAGCGAGCAGTACTTC
cdr3_aa: CAISGETIGSEQYF

j_call: TRBJ1-4
d_call: NA
clone_size: few
v_call: TRBV6-1
cdr3_nt: TGTGCCAGCCGGGGCGGTACTAATGAAAAACTGTTTTTT
cdr3_aa: CASRGGTNEKLFF

j_call: TRBJ2-1
d_call: NA
clone_size: many
v_call: TRBV7-2
cdr3_nt: TGTGCCAGCAGCCCCCCCGGCTCCTTTTTTGTGCAGTTCTTC
cdr3_aa: CASSPPGSFFVQFF

j_call: TRBJ2-3
d_call: NA
clone_size: few
v_call: TRBV7-2
cdr3_nt: TGTGCCAGCAGCTTAGATCCGACAGATACGCAGTATTTT
cdr3_aa: CASSLDPTDTQYF

j_call: TRBJ2-3
d_call: TRBD2
clone_size: once
v_call: TRBV11-2
cdr3_nt: TGTGCCAGCAGCTTTAGGAGCGGGAGGGCCGATAAAGATACGCAGTATTTT
cdr3_aa: CASSFRSGRADKDTQYF

j_call: TRBJ1-1
d_call: NA
clone_size: NA
v_call: TRBV6-2/TRBV6-3
cdr3_nt: TGTGCCAGCTCAAAAAGGGGGAACACTGAAGCTTTCTTT
cdr3_aa: CASSKRGNTEAFF

j_call: TRBJ1-2
d_call: TRBD1
clone_size: few
v_call: TRBV6-1
cdr3_nt: TGTGCCAGCAGTGAATTGACAGGGGGCGCCGATGGCTACACCTTC
cdr3_aa: CASSELTGGADGYTF

j_call: TRBJ1-5
d_call: NA
clone_size: NA
v_call: TRBV4-1
cdr3_nt: TGCGCCAGCAGCCGAAAACAACTTTATCAGCCCCAGCATTTT
cdr3_aa: CASSRKQLYQPQHF

j_call: TRBJ2-5
d_call: NA
clone_size: NA
v_call: TRBV7-2
cdr3_nt: TGTGCCAGCAGACCCATTCAGTACCAAGAGACCCAGTACTTC
cdr3_aa: CASRPIQYQETQYF

j_call: TRBJ2-2
d_call: NA
clone_size: NA
v_call: TRBV7-9
cdr3_nt: TGTGCCAGCAGCTTAAACTCCATGGTGACCGGGGAGCTGTTTTTT
cdr3_aa: CASSLNSMVTGELFF

j_call: TRBJ2-1
d_call: NA
clone_size: NA
v_call: TRBV6-2/TRBV6-3
cdr3_nt: TGTGCCAGCAGTTACTCGATGACTGGACAGATCTACAATGAGCAGTTCTTC
cdr3_aa: CASSYSMTGQIYNEQFF

j_call: TRBJ1-5
d_call: TRBD1
clone_size: NA
v_call: TRBV6-2/TRBV6-3
cdr3_nt: TGTGCCAGCAGAGACCTACAGGGGAAGGGGGATCAGCCCCAGCATTTT
cdr3_aa: CASRDLQGKGDQPQHF

j_call: TRBJ2-3
d_call: TRBD2
clone_size: NA
v_call: TRBV20-1
cdr3_nt: TGCAGTGCCCCGGGACTAGCGAACACAGATACGCAGTATTTT
cdr3_aa: CSAPGLANTDTQYF

j_call: TRBJ1-1
d_call: NA
clone_size: NA
v_call: TRBV28
cdr3_nt: TGTGCCAGCAGCTCAGGGTCCCATGAAGCTTTCTTT
cdr3_aa: CASSSGSHEAFF